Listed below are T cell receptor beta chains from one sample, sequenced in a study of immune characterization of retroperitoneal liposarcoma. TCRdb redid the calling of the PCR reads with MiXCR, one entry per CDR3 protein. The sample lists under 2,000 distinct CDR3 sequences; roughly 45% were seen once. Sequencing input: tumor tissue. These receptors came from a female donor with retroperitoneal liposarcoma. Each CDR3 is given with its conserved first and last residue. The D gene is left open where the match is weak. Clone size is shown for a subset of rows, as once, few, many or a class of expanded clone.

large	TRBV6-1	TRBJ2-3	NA	CASSYKGRGTDTQYF	TGTGCCAGCAGTTATAAGGGTAGGGGCACAGATACGCAGTATTTT
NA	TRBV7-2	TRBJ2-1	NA	CASSLVGGGSHNEQFF	TGTGCCAGCAGCTTAGTCGGCGGAGGGTCTCACAATGAGCAGTTCTTC
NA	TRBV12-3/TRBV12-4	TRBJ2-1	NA	CASGRGDEQFF	TGTGCCAGTGGCAGGGGGGATGAGCAGTTCTTC
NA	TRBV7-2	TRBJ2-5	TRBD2	CASSSTGTSGKETQYF	TGTGCCAGCAGCTCAACCGGGACTAGCGGAAAAGAGACCCAGTACTTC
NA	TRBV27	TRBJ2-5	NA	CASSIKQGGTQYF	TGTGCCAGCAGTATAAAACAGGGAGGGACCCAGTACTTC
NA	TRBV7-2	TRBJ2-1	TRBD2	CASSEGGDYQQLF	TGTGCCAGCAGCGAAGGAGGGGACTATCAGCAGTTATTC
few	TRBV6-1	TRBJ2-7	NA	CASKGRTYNEQYF	TGTGCCAGCAAGGGTCGAACCTACAATGAGCAGTACTTC
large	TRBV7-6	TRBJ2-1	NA	CASSPDISYEQFF	TGTGCCAGCAGCCCGGACATTTCCTACGAGCAGTTCTTC
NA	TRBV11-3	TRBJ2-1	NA	CASSSSGSSYNEQFF	TGTGCCAGCAGCTCATCAGGGAGCTCCTACAATGAGCAGTTCTTC
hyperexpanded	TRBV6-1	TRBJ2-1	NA	CASSTSWYQETQFF	TGTGCCAGCAGCACAAGTTGGTACCAAGAGACCCAGTTCTTC
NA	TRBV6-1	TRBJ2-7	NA	CASVGGDSSYEQYF	TGTGCCTCGGTGGGGGGGGACAGCTCCTACGAGCAGTACTTC
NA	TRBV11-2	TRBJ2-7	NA	CASSKMRAGTSSSYEQYF	TGTGCCAGCAGCAAAATGAGAGCCGGGACTTCGAGCTCCTACGAGCAGTACTTC
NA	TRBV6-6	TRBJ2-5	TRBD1	CASNGQGLKTQYF	TGTGCCAGCAACGGACAGGGGCTGAAGACCCAGTACTTC
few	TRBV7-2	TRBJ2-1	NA	CASSGRKGETQFF	TGTGCCAGCAGCGGACGGAAGGGGGAGACCCAGTTCTTC
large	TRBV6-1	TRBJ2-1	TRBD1	CASSSYRGTYEQFF	TGTGCCAGCAGTTCATACAGGGGGACCTACGAGCAGTTCTTC
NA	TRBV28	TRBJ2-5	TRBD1	CASSFEVQGAQETQYF	TGTGCCAGCAGTTTTGAAGTTCAGGGGGCCCAAGAGACCCAGTACTTC
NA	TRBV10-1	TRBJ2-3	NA	CASSETSTDTQYF	TGCGCCAGCAGTGAGACTAGCACAGATACGCAGTATTTT
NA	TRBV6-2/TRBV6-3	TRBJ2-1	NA	CASSEDAVGQYYNEQFF	TGTGCCAGCAGTGAAGATGCGGTCGGACAATACTACAATGAGCAGTTCTTC
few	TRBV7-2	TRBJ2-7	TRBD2	CASSPSSGRAYEQYF	TGTGCCAGCAGCCCATCTAGCGGGAGGGCCTACGAGCAGTACTTC
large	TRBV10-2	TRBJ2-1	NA	CASSETPPPEQFF	TGCGCCAGCAGTGAAACACCTCCCCCCGAGCAGTTCTTC
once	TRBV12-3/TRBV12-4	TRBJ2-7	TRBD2	CASSLGPTSGRGYEQYF	TGTGCCAGCAGTTTAGGACCCACTAGCGGGAGGGGGTACGAGCAGTACTTC
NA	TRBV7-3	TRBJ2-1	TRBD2	CASSLFSGDYNEQFF	TGTGCCAGCAGCTTATTTAGCGGGGACTACAATGAGCAGTTCTTC
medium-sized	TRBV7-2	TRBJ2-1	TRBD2	CASSDVAGGLQGETQFF	TGTGCCAGCAGCGACGTAGCGGGAGGGCTTCAAGGAGAGACCCAGTTCTTC
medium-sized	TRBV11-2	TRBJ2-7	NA	CASSLAGVSYYNEQYF	TGTGCCAGCAGCTTAGCGGGGGTTAGCTACTACAATGAGCAGTACTTC
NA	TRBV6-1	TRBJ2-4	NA	CASSEAVQGGIQYF	TGTGCCAGCAGTGAAGCAGTTCAGGGAGGCATTCAGTACTTC
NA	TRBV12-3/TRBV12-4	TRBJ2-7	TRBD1	CASSSPDRGEQYF	TGTGCCAGCAGTTCTCCTGACAGGGGCGAGCAGTACTTC
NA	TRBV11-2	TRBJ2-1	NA	CASSLVRGNEQFF	TGTGCCAGCAGCTTAGTCAGGGGCAATGAGCAGTTCTTC
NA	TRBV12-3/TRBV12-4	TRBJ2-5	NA	CASSRSGSETQYF	TGTGCCAGCAGCAGATCCGGGAGTGAGACCCAGTACTTC
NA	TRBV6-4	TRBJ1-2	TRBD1	CASSDSGQGIGGYTF	TGTGCCAGCAGTGACTCCGGACAGGGAATAGGTGGCTACACCTTC
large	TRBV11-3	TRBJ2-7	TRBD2	CASSGPLAGGPQGKPRYEQYF	TGTGCCAGCAGCGGACCACTAGCGGGAGGGCCTCAGGGAAAACCGAGGTACGAGCAGTACTTC
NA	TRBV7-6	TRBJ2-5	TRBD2	CASSLEVVLAEQYF	TGTGCCAGCAGCTTAGAGGTGGTTCTAGCGGAACAGTACTTC
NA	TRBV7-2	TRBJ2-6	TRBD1	CASSLASGTGGSEAGANVLTF	TGTGCCAGCAGCTTAGCCTCCGGGACAGGGGGCTCAGAGGCTGGGGCCAACGTCCTGACTTTC
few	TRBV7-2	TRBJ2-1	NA	CASSRRGRIEETQFF	TGTGCCAGCAGCCGTAGGGGGAGGATCGAAGAGACCCAGTTCTTC
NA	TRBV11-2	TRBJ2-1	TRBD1	CASSSGQVQETQFF	TGTGCCAGCAGCTCCGGACAGGTCCAAGAGACCCAGTTCTTC
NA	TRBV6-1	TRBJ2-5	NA	CASSEGSGGGVETQYF	TGTGCCAGCAGTGAAGGGAGCGGAGGGGGGGTAGAGACCCAGTACTTC
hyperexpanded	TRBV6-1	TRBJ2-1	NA	CASRSLDAYNEQFF	TGTGCCAGCAGGTCTCTTGACGCGTACAATGAGCAGTTCTTC
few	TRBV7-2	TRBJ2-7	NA	CASSPRGKGADEQYF	TGTGCCAGCAGCCCCCGCGGGAAGGGCGCCGACGAGCAGTACTTC
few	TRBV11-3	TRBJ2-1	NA	CASSFESSLVSDEQFF	TGTGCCAGCAGCTTCGAGTCGAGTTTAGTTAGCGACGAGCAGTTCTTC
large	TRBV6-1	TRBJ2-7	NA	CASTQAPLMIEQYF	TGTGCCAGCACACAGGCCCCTCTAATGATCGAGCAGTACTTC
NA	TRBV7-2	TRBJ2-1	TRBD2	CASSLMSGGYNEQFF	TGTGCCAGCAGCTTAATGAGCGGGGGGTACAATGAGCAGTTCTTC
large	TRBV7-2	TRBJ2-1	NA	CASSPLYGAYNEQFF	TGTGCCAGCAGCCCTTTGTATGGGGCCTACAATGAGCAGTTCTTC
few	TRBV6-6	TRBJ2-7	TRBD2	CASSYSSGGAHEQYF	TGTGCCAGCAGTTACTCCAGCGGGGGGGCCCATGAGCAGTACTTC
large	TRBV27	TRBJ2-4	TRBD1	CASSIQGAGNIQYF	TGTGCCAGCAGTATACAGGGGGCGGGAAACATTCAGTACTTC
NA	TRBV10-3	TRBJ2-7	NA	CAINPEGSYEQYF	TGTGCCATCAATCCGGAGGGCTCCTACGAGCAGTACTTC
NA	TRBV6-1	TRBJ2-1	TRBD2	CASSRLAGVGNEQFF	TGTGCCAGCAGCCGACTAGCGGGAGTTGGTAATGAGCAGTTCTTC
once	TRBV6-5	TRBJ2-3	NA	CASSEWRLADTQYF	TGTGCCAGCAGTGAATGGAGACTAGCAGATACGCAGTATTTT